The entry below gives a single TCR beta chain sequence along with its context. Its antigen is as yet unknown. These data originate in a study of shared clonotypes between healthy human individuals. Findings and limits, study-wide: Specimens sampled were limited to blood, with tissue repertoires likely differing. Generally, naive subsets (rather than memory subsets) showed larger estimated richness. There were few donors, and this limited the genetic and exposure-history diversity represented.

Germline loops: CDR1 MDHEN, CDR2 SYDVKM. Trimming removed 2 bases from V and 3 bases from J, with 14 bases in between. This CDR3 has 15 residues. Data came from immunoSEQ multiplex PCR; TCRdb stores just in-frame clones and leaves some out. The profile shows over 750,000 clones, approximately 96% of them singletons. Cells designated naive CD8 were CD45RO-negative and were positively selected for CCR7, with terminally differentiated effector memory CD45RA+ cells excluded. The chain employs TRBV28 and TRBJ2-7; tentative D call: TRBD1 (6 bases). The sample was naive CD8+ T cells sorted from blood. The sequence was obtained from a young man in good health. The CDR3 nucleotides read TGTGCCAGCAGTTTACCGGACAGCGCTGGCTACGAGCAGTACTTC. Amino acids: CASSLPDSAGYEQYF.